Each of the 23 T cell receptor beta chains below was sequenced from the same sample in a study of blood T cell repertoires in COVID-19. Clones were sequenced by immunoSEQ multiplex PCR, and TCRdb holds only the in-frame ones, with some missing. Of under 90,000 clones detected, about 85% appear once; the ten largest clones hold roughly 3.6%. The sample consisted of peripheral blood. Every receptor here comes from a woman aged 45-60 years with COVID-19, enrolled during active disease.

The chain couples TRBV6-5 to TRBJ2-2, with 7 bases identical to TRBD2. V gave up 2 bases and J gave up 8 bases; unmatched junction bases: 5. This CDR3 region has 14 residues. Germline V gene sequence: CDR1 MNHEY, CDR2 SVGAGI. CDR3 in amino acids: CASSYRGRRGELFF. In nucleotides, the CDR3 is TGTGCCAGCAGTTACCGCGGGAGACGGGGGGAGCTGTTTTTT.

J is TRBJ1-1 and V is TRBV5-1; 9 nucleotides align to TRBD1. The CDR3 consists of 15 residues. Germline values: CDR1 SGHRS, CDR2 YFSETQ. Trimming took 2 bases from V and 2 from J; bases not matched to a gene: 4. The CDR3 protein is CASSFTGQGNTEAFF. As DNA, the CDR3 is TGCGCCAGCAGCTTCACGGGACAGGGCAACACTGAAGCTTTCTTT.

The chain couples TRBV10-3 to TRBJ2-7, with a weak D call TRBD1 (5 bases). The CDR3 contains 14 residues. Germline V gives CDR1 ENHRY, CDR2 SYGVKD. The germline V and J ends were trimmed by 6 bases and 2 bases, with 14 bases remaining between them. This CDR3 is CAIRVDQGAYEQYF. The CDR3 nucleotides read TGTGCCATCAGGGTCGACCAAGGGGCCTACGAGCAGTACTTC.

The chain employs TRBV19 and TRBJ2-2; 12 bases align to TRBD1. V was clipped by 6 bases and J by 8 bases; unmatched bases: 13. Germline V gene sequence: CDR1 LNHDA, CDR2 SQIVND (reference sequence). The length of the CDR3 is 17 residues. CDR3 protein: CASRPTRDRGPSGELFF. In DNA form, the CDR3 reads TGTGCCAGTAGACCAACACGGGACAGGGGGCCGTCTGGGGAGCTGTTTTTT.

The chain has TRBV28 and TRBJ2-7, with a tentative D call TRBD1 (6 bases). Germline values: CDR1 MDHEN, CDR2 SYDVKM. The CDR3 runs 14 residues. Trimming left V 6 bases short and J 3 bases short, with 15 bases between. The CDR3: CASSAQGPRYEQYF. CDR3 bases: TGTGCCAGCAGCGCACAGGGACCTCGCTACGAGCAGTACTTC.

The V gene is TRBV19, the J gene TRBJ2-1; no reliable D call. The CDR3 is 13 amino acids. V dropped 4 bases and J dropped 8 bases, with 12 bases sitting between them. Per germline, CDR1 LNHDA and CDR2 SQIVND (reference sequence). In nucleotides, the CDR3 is TGTGCCAGTAGTAACAGCCTCGGTTATGAGCAGTTCTTC. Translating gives CASSNSLGYEQFF.

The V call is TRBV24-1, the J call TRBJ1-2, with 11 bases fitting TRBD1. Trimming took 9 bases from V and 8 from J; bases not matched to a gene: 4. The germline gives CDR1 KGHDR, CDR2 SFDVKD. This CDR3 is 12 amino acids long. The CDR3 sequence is CATQDRGPGYTF. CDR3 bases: TGTGCCACCCAGGACAGGGGGCCCGGCTACACCTTC.

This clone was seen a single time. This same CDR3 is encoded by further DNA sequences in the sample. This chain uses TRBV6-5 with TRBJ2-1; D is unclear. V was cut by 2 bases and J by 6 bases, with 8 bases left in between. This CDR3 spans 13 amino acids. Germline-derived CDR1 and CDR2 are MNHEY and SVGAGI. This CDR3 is CASSYSRSNEQFF. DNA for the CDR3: TGTGCCAGCAGTTACAGCCGGAGCAATGAGCAGTTCTTC.

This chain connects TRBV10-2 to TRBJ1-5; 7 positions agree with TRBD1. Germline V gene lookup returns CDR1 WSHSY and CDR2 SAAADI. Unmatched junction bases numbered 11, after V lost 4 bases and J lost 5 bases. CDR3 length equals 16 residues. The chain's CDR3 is CASSASQPQGDQPQHF. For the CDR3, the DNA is TGCGCCAGCAGTGCATCACAACCTCAGGGGGATCAGCCCCAGCATTTT.

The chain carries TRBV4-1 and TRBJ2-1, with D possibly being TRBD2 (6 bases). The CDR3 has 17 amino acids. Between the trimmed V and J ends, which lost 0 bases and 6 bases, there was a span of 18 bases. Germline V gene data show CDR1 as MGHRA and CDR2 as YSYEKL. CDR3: CASSQDSTSRSRNEQFF. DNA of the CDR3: TGCGCCAGCAGCCAAGATTCCACTAGCAGGTCTCGCAATGAGCAGTTCTTC.

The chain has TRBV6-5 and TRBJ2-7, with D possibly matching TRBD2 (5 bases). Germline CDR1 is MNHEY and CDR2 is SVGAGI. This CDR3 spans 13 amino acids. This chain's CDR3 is CATSRTAAYEQYF. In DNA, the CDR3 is TGTGCAACCAGCAGGACTGCGGCCTACGAGCAGTACTTC.

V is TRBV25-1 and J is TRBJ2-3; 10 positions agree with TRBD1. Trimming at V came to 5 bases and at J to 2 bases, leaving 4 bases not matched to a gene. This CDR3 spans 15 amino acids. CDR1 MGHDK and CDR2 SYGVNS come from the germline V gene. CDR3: CASSSGTGVTDTQYF. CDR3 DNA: TGTGCCAGCAGTTCCGGGACAGGGGTCACAGATACGCAGTATTTT.

CDR3 DNA: TGTGCCAGCTCACCAGGGGGGGACGAGCAGTACTTC. Its protein product is CASSPGGDEQYF. The gene calls are TRBV18 and TRBJ2-7; 7 nucleotides match TRBD2. The V gene's germline CDR1 is KGHSH and CDR2 LQKENI. The J segment lost 5 bases and the V segment lost 2 bases, leaving 0 bases of the junction unmatched. The CDR3 contains 12 residues.

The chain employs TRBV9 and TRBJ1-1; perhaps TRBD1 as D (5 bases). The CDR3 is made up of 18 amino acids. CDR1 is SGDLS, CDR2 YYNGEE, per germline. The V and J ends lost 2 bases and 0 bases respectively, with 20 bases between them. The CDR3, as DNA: TGTGCCAGCAGCGTTGGCCCAGCAGGGCCGATAATGAACACTGAAGCTTTCTTT. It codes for CASSVGPAGPIMNTEAFF.

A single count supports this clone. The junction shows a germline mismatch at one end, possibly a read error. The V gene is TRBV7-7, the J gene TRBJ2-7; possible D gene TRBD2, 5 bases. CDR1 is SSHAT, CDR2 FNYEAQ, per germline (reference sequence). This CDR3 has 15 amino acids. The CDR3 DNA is TGTGCTAGCAGCCCGACTCCGACTACAACCTACGAGCAGTACTTC. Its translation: CASSPTPTTTYEQYF.

The CDR3 sequence: CASSPTGGGAYNEQFF. The CDR3 DNA sequence: TGTGCCAGCAGCCCGACGGGGGGGGGCGCTTACAATGAGCAGTTCTTC. The J gene is TRBJ2-1, the V gene TRBV9; 8 bases are a match to TRBD2. V was clipped by 4 bases and J by 4 bases; unmatched bases: 10. The CDR3 sequence is 16 residues long. The germline gives CDR1 SGDLS, CDR2 YYNGEE.

The CDR3 region is CASSSPRGEGQETQYF. The CDR3 DNA follows: TGTGCCAGCAGTTCCCCCCGGGGGGAGGGACAAGAGACCCAGTACTTC. This chain joins TRBV28 and TRBJ2-5; the match to TRBD2 covers 7 bases. Per germline, CDR1 MDHEN and CDR2 SYDVKM. The CDR3 has 16 residues. J lost 2 bases, V lost 4 bases, and 10 bases had no gene match. The full variable domain, with the rest looked up from reference TRBV28 and TRBJ2-5, is DVKVTQSSRYLVKRTGEKVFLECVQDMDHENMFWYRQDPGLGLRLIYFSYDVKMKEKGDIPEGYSVSREKKERFSLILESASTNQTSMYLCASSSPRGEGQETQYFGPGTRLLVL.

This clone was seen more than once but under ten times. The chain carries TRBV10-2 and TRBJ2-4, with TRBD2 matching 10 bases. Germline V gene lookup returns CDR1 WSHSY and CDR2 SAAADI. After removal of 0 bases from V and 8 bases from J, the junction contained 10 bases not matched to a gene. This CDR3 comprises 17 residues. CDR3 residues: CASSESGASGRWDIQYF. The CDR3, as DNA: TGCGCCAGCAGTGAGTCAGGTGCTAGCGGGAGATGGGACATTCAGTACTTC.

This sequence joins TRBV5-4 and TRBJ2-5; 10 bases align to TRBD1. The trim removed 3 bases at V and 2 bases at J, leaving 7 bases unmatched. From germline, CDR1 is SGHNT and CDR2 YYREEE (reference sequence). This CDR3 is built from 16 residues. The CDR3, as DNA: TGTGCCAGCAGCTACAGGACAGGGGGGACGCAAGAGACCCAGTACTTC. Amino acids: CASSYRTGGTQETQYF.

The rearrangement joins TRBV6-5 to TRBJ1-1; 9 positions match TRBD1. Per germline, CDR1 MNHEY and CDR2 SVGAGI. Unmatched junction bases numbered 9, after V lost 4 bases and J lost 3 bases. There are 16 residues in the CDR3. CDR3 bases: TGTGCCAGCAGTTCCCAGGACAGGGGAGGGGACACTGAAGCTTTCTTT. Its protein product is CASSSQDRGGDTEAFF.

The CDR3 DNA reads as TGTGCCAGTCGGGACAGGGAGGGTTCTGGGGCCAACGTCCTGACTTTC. Protein product: CASRDREGSGANVLTF. The V gene is TRBV19, the J gene TRBJ2-6, with 9 nucleotides matching TRBD1. V lost 8 bases and J lost 1; bases outside the gene matches: 6. This CDR3 comprises 16 residues. Germline assignment: CDR1 LNHDA and CDR2 SQIVND (reference sequence).

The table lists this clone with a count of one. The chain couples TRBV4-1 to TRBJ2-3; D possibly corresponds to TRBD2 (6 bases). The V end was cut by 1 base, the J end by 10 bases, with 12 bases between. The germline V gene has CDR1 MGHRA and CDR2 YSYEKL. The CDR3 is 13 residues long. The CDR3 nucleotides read TGCGCCAGCAGCCAAGTCGGGGGACCAGCGCAGTATTTT. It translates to CASSQVGGPAQYF.

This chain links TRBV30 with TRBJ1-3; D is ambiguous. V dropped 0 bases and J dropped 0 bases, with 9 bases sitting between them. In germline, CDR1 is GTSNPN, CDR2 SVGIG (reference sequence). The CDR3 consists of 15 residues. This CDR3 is CAWSVTRNSGNTIYF. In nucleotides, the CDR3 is TGTGCCTGGAGTGTAACGCGGAACTCTGGAAACACCATATATTTT. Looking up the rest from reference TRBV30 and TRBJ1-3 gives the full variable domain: SQTIHQWPATLVQPVGSPLSLECTVEGTSNPNLYWYRQAAGRGLQLLFYSVGIGQISSEVPQNLSASRPQDRQFILSSKKLLLSDSGFYLCAWSVTRNSGNTIYFGEGSWLTVV.